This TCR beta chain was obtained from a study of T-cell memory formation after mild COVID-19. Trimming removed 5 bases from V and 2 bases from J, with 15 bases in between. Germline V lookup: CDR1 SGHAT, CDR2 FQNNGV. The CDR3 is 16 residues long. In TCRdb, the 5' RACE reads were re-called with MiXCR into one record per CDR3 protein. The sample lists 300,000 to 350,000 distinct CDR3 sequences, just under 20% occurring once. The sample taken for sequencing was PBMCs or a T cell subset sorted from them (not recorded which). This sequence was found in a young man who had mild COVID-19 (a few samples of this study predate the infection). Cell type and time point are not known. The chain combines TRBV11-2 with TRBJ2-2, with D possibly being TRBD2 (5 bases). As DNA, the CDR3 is TGTGCCAGCAGCATGGACGGGGAGATCAACACCGGGGAGCTGTTTTTT. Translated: CASSMDGEINTGELFF.